The 28 T cell receptor beta chains below were found in one sample sequenced in a study of blood T cell repertoires in COVID-19 (dated by TCRdb to about 2020). Libraries were constructed by the immunoSEQ multiplex PCR assay. The table was pulled from immuneACCESS by TCRdb, which kept in-frame rearrangements only. Such tables lose some clones; where checked, under half of the loss comes from unresolved V genes, and the rest has no known cause. The sample includes 450,000 or so clones, with 80% to 90% observed a single time. Approximately 0.9% of the sample comes from the top ten. The source material was peripheral blood. The receptors stem from a young man with COVID-19, enrolled during active disease.

The chain links TRBV24-1 to TRBJ2-3; the D gene is possibly TRBD1 (5 bases). The germline gives CDR1 KGHDR, CDR2 SFDVKD. The CDR3 is 13 residues long. Trimming left V 4 bases short and J 8 bases short, with 12 bases between. CDR3 loop: CATSDRESGTQYF. The CDR3 DNA reads TGTGCCACCAGTGACAGGGAATCAGGTACGCAGTATTTT.

The chain is built from TRBV2 and TRBJ1-6; D possibly corresponds to TRBD1 (5 bases). The CDR3 is 14 amino acids. CDR1 is SNHLY and CDR2 is FYNNEI in the germline V gene. Deletions cut 5 bases from V and 5 bases from J, with 10 bases between. The CDR3 DNA reads TGTGCCAGCAGTTGGCAGGGTAATAATTCACCCCTCCACTTT. It encodes CASSWQGNNSPLHF.

The chain has TRBV19 and TRBJ2-1; 11 bases agree with TRBD1. Germline V gene sequence: CDR1 LNHDA, CDR2 SQIVND (reference sequence). CDR3 size: 15 residues. V lost 5 bases to trimming and J lost 3 bases; unmatched junction nucleotides: 3. For the CDR3, the DNA is TGTGCCAGTAGTCTAGGGACAGGGGGCTACAATGAGCAGTTCTTC. Residues: CASSLGTGGYNEQFF.

This chain links TRBV19 with TRBJ1-5, with a weak D call TRBD1 (5 bases). Trimming removed 3 bases from V and 3 bases from J, with 12 bases in between. The CDR3 spans 15 residues. The germline gives CDR1 LNHDA, CDR2 SQIVND (reference sequence). The CDR3, as DNA: TGTGCCAGTAGTATGGGGCAGACCGCCAATCAGCCCCAGCATTTT. Its protein is CASSMGQTANQPQHF. The full variable domain, rest sourced from reference TRBV19 and TRBJ1-5, is DGGITQSPKYLFRKEGQNVTLSCEQNLNHDAMYWYRQDPGQGLRLIYYSQIVNDFQKGDIAEGYSVSREKKESFPLTVTSAQKNPTAFYLCASSMGQTANQPQHFGDGTRLSIL.

This chain joins TRBV5-6 and TRBJ2-7; 10 bases match TRBD2. The trim removed 4 bases at V and 12 bases at J, leaving 13 bases unmatched. This CDR3 comprises 14 residues. Germline V gives CDR1 SGHDT, CDR2 YYEEEE. CDR3 DNA sequence: TGTGCCAGCAGCCCAACGGGGACTAGCGAACTTGGGTACTTC. This sequence encodes CASSPTGTSELGYF.

This chain connects TRBV3-1 (or the pseudogene TRBV3-2) to TRBJ2-5; TRBD2 aligns across 13 bases. The trim removed 6 bases at V and 2 bases at J, leaving 9 bases unmatched. From germline, CDR1 is LGHDT and CDR2 YNNKEL (reference sequence). This CDR3 contains 17 residues. The CDR3 region is CASRAGTGLAGQETQYF. The CDR3 bases are TGTGCCAGCAGAGCCGGGACGGGACTAGCGGGGCAAGAGACCCAGTACTTC.

The rearrangement uses TRBV27 and TRBJ1-2; no reliable D call. CDR1 is MNHEY and CDR2 is SMNVEV in the germline V gene (reference sequence). The V gene lost 3 bases and the J gene lost 5 bases, with 16 bases spanning the gap. This CDR3 region has 15 residues. The CDR3 spells CASSFVGSNGYGYTF. DNA for the CDR3: TGTGCCAGCAGTTTTGTGGGCTCGAATGGGTATGGCTACACCTTC.

This clone was counted once. The V call is TRBV2, the J call TRBJ2-2, with D perhaps TRBD1 (5 bases). The CDR3 sequence is 15 residues long. The V end was cut by 6 bases, the J end by 2 bases, with 13 bases between. CDR1 and CDR2 (germline): SNHLY, FYNNEI. CDR3 residues: CASSRTTKNTGELFF. CDR3 nucleotides: TGTGCCAGCAGCCGGACAACTAAAAACACCGGGGAGCTGTTTTTT.

This clone was seen more than once but under ten times. The rearrangement links TRBV4-1 to TRBJ2-3, with TRBD2 matching over 13 bases. This CDR3 has 17 residues. The germline V gene has CDR1 MGHRA and CDR2 YSYEKL. J gave up 2 bases and V 4 bases, and 6 bases lay outside the gene matches. CDR3 loop: CASSLSGLAGTTDTQYF. The DNA of the CDR3 is TGCGCCAGCAGCCTCTCGGGACTAGCGGGGACCACAGATACGCAGTATTTT.

The chain couples TRBV5-1 to TRBJ2-7; D is unclear. CDR3 length: 11 residues. Looked up from germline, CDR1 is SGHRS and CDR2 is YFSETQ. Trimming took 4 bases from V and 2 from J, leaving 4 bases between them. CDR3 coding DNA: TGCGCCAGCAGCGAGGCCTACGAGCAGTACTTC. Translated: CASSEAYEQYF.

The chain uses TRBV11-2 and TRBJ2-3; tentatively, D is TRBD2 (6 bases). V was trimmed by 5 bases and J by 6 bases, leaving 15 bases between them. Germline CDR1 is SGHAT and CDR2 is FQNNGV. The CDR3 runs 14 residues. CDR3 loop: CASSTTSRGDTQYF. As DNA, the CDR3 is TGTGCCAGCAGCACAACTAGCAGAGGGGATACGCAGTATTTT.

This chain links TRBV2 with TRBJ2-2; D unclear. The length of the CDR3 is 13 residues. Germline CDR1 is SNHLY and CDR2 is FYNNEI. Trimming cost V 6 bases and J 6 bases, with 11 bases left between them. The CDR3 reads CASRGERSGELFF. The CDR3 region has the DNA TGTGCCAGCAGGGGCGAACGTTCCGGGGAGCTGTTTTTT.

The V and J genes are TRBV9 and TRBJ1-4; no clear D gene. Germline V gene data show CDR1 as SGDLS and CDR2 as YYNGEE. The V and J ends lost 7 bases and 2 bases respectively, with 6 bases between them. This CDR3 has 12 amino acids. This CDR3 reads CASAGTNEKLFF. For the CDR3, the DNA is TGTGCCAGCGCCGGGACTAATGAAAAACTGTTTTTT.

The rearrangement links TRBV19 to TRBJ1-2, with 8 bases fitting TRBD1. From germline, CDR1 is LNHDA and CDR2 SQIVND (reference sequence). The CDR3 length is 13 residues. The junction had 4 bases not matched to a gene; V was cut back by 8 bases and J by 2 bases. CDR3 loop: CASRRDRNYGYTF. DNA for the CDR3: TGTGCCAGTCGGAGGGACAGGAACTATGGCTACACCTTC.

The chain is built from TRBV9 and TRBJ2-3; 12 bases are shared with TRBD2. Germline values: CDR1 SGDLS, CDR2 YYNGEE. The J segment lost 3 bases and the V segment lost 4 bases, leaving 3 bases of the junction unmatched. The CDR3 length is 15 residues. The CDR3 protein is CASSRTSGRTDTQYF. The CDR3 DNA reads as TGTGCCAGCAGCCGAACTAGCGGGAGGACAGATACGCAGTATTTT.

This chain joins TRBV7-3 and TRBJ2-5, with D unclear. This CDR3 has 15 residues. Germline assignment: CDR1 SGHTA and CDR2 FQGTGA. The germline V and J ends were trimmed by 5 bases and 5 bases, with 18 bases remaining between them. In nucleotides, the CDR3 is TGTGCCAGCAGCCCCTCACTCGAACGCTTGGAGACCCAGTACTTC. Amino acid sequence: CASSPSLERLETQYF.

The chain employs TRBV19 and TRBJ1-4; 9 bases match TRBD1. Germline V gene sequence: CDR1 LNHDA, CDR2 SQIVND (reference sequence). V lost 10 bases to trimming and J lost 8 bases; unmatched junction nucleotides: 8. This CDR3 is built from 13 residues. CDR3 nucleotide sequence: TGTGCCACCCCGGACAGGGGTGGGGAAAAACTGTTTTTT. This gives the protein CATPDRGGEKLFF.

The chain has TRBV29-1 and TRBJ2-5, with a possible D match to TRBD1 (6 bases). The germline V gene has CDR1 SQVTM and CDR2 ANQGSEA. V was shortened by 0 bases and J by 5 bases, with 10 bases between the two germline ends. There are 13 residues in the CDR3. The CDR3 here is CSVEETGVETQYF. The DNA of the CDR3 is TGCAGCGTTGAAGAGACAGGAGTTGAGACCCAGTACTTC.

This clone came up once. J is TRBJ2-5 and V is TRBV5-1; possibly TRBD1 for D (5 bases). In germline, CDR1 is SGHRS, CDR2 YFSETQ. This CDR3 is built from 18 residues. Between the trimmed V and J ends, which lost 0 bases and 1 base, there was a span of 19 bases. For the CDR3, the DNA is TGCGCCAGCAGCTTGGGCTTAACCCGCAGACAGAGCCAAGAGACCCAGTACTTC. Translating gives CASSLGLTRRQSQETQYF.

This clone was seen a handful of times. This chain joins TRBV6-5 and TRBJ1-6; D not resolved. Germline V CDR1 and CDR2: MNHEY, SVGAGI. The CDR3 sequence is 15 residues long. Trimming left V 0 bases short and J 10 bases short, with 13 bases between. Here the CDR3 reads CASSYSMGAGSPLHF. For the CDR3, the DNA is TGTGCCAGCAGTTACTCGATGGGCGCAGGATCACCCCTCCACTTT.

This chain joins TRBV3-1 (or the pseudogene TRBV3-2) and TRBJ2-5; 8 positions match TRBD2. V trimming: 1 base; J trimming: 5 bases; junction bases outside the gene matches: 12. The CDR3 extends over 17 amino acids. Germline CDR1 reads LGHDT; CDR2 reads YNNKEL (reference sequence). DNA of the CDR3: TGTGCCAGCAGCCAAGGTATCGTCGGGGGGGCCCGTGAGACCCAGTACTTC. Its protein product is CASSQGIVGGARETQYF.

The V gene is TRBV7-2, the J gene TRBJ2-2; D is ambiguous. The V gene lost 1 base and the J gene lost 1 base, with 4 bases spanning the gap. Per germline, CDR1 SGHTA and CDR2 FQGNSA. CDR3 length: 14 residues. The DNA of the CDR3 is TGTGCCAGCAGCTTAGTCATGAACACCGGGGAGCTGTTTTTT. It codes for CASSLVMNTGELFF.

The gene calls are TRBV30 and TRBJ2-2; 7 nucleotides align to TRBD2. The CDR3 is 16 residues long. Trimming at V came to 0 bases and at J to 5 bases, leaving 9 bases not matched to a gene. From germline, CDR1 is GTSNPN and CDR2 SVGIG (reference sequence). The DNA of the CDR3 is TGTGCCTGGAGTGTACTTGGGGGAGGGCCTACCGGGGAGCTGTTTTTT. Its translation is CAWSVLGGGPTGELFF.

This rearrangement joins TRBV4-1 to TRBJ2-1; 7 bases map to TRBD2. Germline lookup yields CDR1 MGHRA and CDR2 YSYEKL. V was clipped by 2 bases and J by 5 bases; unmatched bases: 6. The CDR3 loop spans 15 amino acids. The CDR3: CASSQILASNNEQFF. In DNA, the CDR3 is TGCGCCAGCAGCCAAATACTAGCGTCGAACAATGAGCAGTTCTTC.

The chain employs TRBV29-1 and TRBJ2-1; D call uncertain. Trimming shortened V by 8 bases and J by 2 bases, and 13 bases separated the two germline ends. Germline V gene data show CDR1 as SQVTM and CDR2 as ANQGSEA. The CDR3 extends over 13 amino acids. The CDR3 is CSPRLVPYNEQFF. The CDR3 nucleotides read TGCAGCCCTAGGTTGGTGCCCTACAATGAGCAGTTCTTC.

This clone was detected once. Other DNA sequences in the sample encode the same CDR3. V is TRBV5-4 and J is TRBJ2-5, with 7 bases lining up with TRBD2. J was trimmed by 1 base and V by 2 bases; bases with no gene match: 5. The length of the CDR3 is 15 residues. Germline CDR1 is SGHNT and CDR2 is YYREEE (reference sequence). The CDR3 nucleotides are TGTGCCAGCAGCTTAGGCGGGGGAGGCCAAGAGACCCAGTACTTC. Its protein is CASSLGGGGQETQYF.

The rearrangement uses TRBV6-5 and TRBJ2-3, with TRBD2 as a possible D gene (6 bases). The germline V gene has CDR1 MNHEY and CDR2 SVGAGI. The CDR3 extends over 13 amino acids. V lost 5 bases and J 5 bases, leaving 11 bases between the germline ends. The CDR3: CASSMTRRDTQYF. CDR3 coding DNA: TGTGCCAGCAGTATGACTAGGCGAGATACGCAGTATTTT.

The chain is built from TRBV30 and TRBJ1-1; no clear D. Trimming took 3 bases from V and 0 from J, leaving 8 bases between them. The CDR3 sequence is 13 residues long. Germline V gene data show CDR1 as GTSNPN and CDR2 as SVGIG (reference sequence). CDR3 bases: TGTGCCTGGAGGGCTCTAGTGAACACTGAAGCTTTCTTT. The encoded protein is CAWRALVNTEAFF. The full variable domain, its missing parts supplied by reference TRBV30 and TRBJ1-1, is SQTIHQWPATLVQPVGSPLSLECTVEGTSNPNLYWYRQAAGRGLQLLFYSVGIGQISSEVPQNLSASRPQDRQFILSSKKLLLSDSGFYLCAWRALVNTEAFFGQGTRLTVV.